The next 32 T cell receptor beta chains were all read from a single sample in a study of memory CD4+ T cells and cytomegalovirus serostatus. The sort gate was single viable CD3+CD4+CD8-CD45RO+ cells for memory CD4+ T cells. Sequenced by immunoSEQ multiplex PCR; TCRdb stores in-frame clones only, minus some. The profile shows approximately 92,000 clones, over 70% of them singletons. Sequencing was done on a sample of memory CD4+ T cells from blood. These receptors were collected from an adult in good health and CMV-seropositive.

The rearrangement uses TRBV29-1 and TRBJ1-2, with a tentative D call TRBD1 (5 bases). CDR3 length: 13 residues. The germline V gene encodes CDR1 SQVTM and CDR2 ANQGSEA. V was clipped by 7 bases and J by 1 base, with 13 bases between them. This CDR3 is CSAGGGSNYGYTF. The CDR3 nucleotides read TGCAGCGCCGGGGGGGGGAGTAACTATGGCTACACCTTC.

The V and J genes are TRBV2 and TRBJ2-1, with D maybe TRBD1 (6 bases). Germline lookup yields CDR1 SNHLY and CDR2 FYNNEI. The CDR3 sequence is 16 residues long. V was cut by 6 bases and J by 3 bases, with 18 bases left in between. CDR3 DNA sequence: TGTGCCAGCAGACCCCTGCAGGGGCGGAACTACAATGAGCAGTTCTTC. Translation: CASRPLQGRNYNEQFF.

The rearrangement links TRBV11-3 to TRBJ2-2; 8 bases match TRBD2. Germline CDR1 and CDR2: SGHNT and YENEEA. This CDR3 has 15 residues. V trimming: 5 bases; J trimming: 4 bases; junction bases outside the gene matches: 6. DNA of the CDR3: TGTGCCAGCAGCCGCACGGGAGGGAGCACCGGGGAGCTGTTTTTT. This translates into CASSRTGGSTGELFF.

This clone came up once. The chain combines TRBV7-2 with TRBJ2-3; 12 positions match TRBD1. Germline-derived CDR1 and CDR2 are SGHTA and FQGNSA. The V segment lost 2 bases and the J segment 5 bases; nucleotides outside the gene matches: 8. The CDR3 is made up of 17 amino acids. Here the CDR3 reads CASSLTRGTGGQDTQYF. The CDR3 DNA reads as TGTGCCAGCAGCTTAACCCGGGGGACAGGGGGCCAAGATACGCAGTATTTT. The entire variable domain, with the rest obtained from reference TRBV7-2 and TRBJ2-3, is as follows: GAGVSQSPSNKVTEKGKDVELRCDPISGHTALYWYRQSLGQGLEFLIYFQGNSAPDKSGLPSDRFSAERTGGSVSTLTIQRTQQEDSAVYLCASSLTRGTGGQDTQYFGPGTRLTVL.

V and J are TRBV19 and TRBJ2-1, with 11 bases that match TRBD1. CDR1 LNHDA and CDR2 SQIVND come from the germline V gene (reference sequence). Trimming cost V 6 bases and J 6 bases; bases outside gene matches: 10. The CDR3 runs to 16 residues. The CDR3 sequence: CASRPYGDRGGNEQFF. CDR3 DNA sequence: TGTGCCAGTAGACCGTATGGGGACAGGGGGGGCAATGAGCAGTTCTTC.

In its sample, this clone was seen many times. The CDR3 DNA reads TGTGCCACCAGCATGACAGGGTACAATCAGCCCCAGCATTTT. This translates into CATSMTGYNQPQHF. This chain connects TRBV15 to TRBJ1-5, with 7 nucleotides matching TRBD1. V lost 4 bases and J lost 3; bases outside the gene matches: 3. The CDR3 has 14 amino acids. The germline V gene has CDR1 LNHNV and CDR2 YYDKDF (reference sequence).

J is TRBJ2-3 and V is TRBV5-1, with D possibly TRBD1 on 5 matching bases. Germline lookup yields CDR1 SGHRS and CDR2 YFSETQ. Trimming shortened V by 1 base and J by 0 bases, and 9 bases separated the two germline ends. This CDR3 is 15 amino acids long. Here the CDR3 reads CASSLRTSSTDTQYF. The CDR3 region has the DNA TGCGCCAGCAGCTTGAGGACATCTAGCACAGATACGCAGTATTTT.

This clone was counted once. J is TRBJ2-2 and V is TRBV7-9, with 7 bases aligning to TRBD2. The V gene's germline CDR1 is SEHNR and CDR2 FQNEAQ (reference sequence). V was clipped by 5 bases and J by 3 bases; unmatched bases: 6. This CDR3 is 15 amino acids long. The CDR3 is CASSPRGGDTGELFF. For the CDR3, the DNA is TGTGCCAGCAGCCCCCGGGGAGGGGACACCGGGGAGCTGTTTTTT. Using reference TRBV7-9 and TRBJ2-2 for the parts outside the CDR3, the full variable domain is DTGVSQNPRHKITKRGQNVTFRCDPISEHNRLYWYRQTLGQGPEFLTYFQNEAQLEKSRLLSDRFSAERPKGSFSTLEIQRTEQGDSAMYLCASSPRGGDTGELFFGEGSRLTVL.

The rearrangement links TRBV9 to TRBJ2-1, with D unresolved. This CDR3 spans 14 amino acids. Deletions cut 0 bases from V and 6 bases from J, with 10 bases between. Germline V gene lookup returns CDR1 SGDLS and CDR2 YYNGEE. In DNA, the CDR3 is TGTGCCAGCAGCGTAGTCCCAGCTTCCAATGAGCAGTTCTTC. It codes for CASSVVPASNEQFF.

The chain carries TRBV23-1 and TRBJ2-4; D unclear. TRBV23-1 is annotated as an ORF whose role is uncertain. The CDR3 extends over 18 amino acids. Trimming left V 2 bases short and J 2 bases short, with 19 bases between. CDR3 amino acids: CASSQDTTADGTKNIQYF. The CDR3 DNA follows: TGCGCCAGCAGTCAAGACACTACTGCGGACGGAACCAAAAACATTCAGTACTTC.

As DNA, the CDR3 is TGTGCCAGCAGCGGAGGACTGAACACCGGGGAGCTGTTTTTT. Translating gives CASSGGLNTGELFF. The chain combines TRBV9 with TRBJ2-2; D possibly corresponds to TRBD2 (5 bases). This CDR3 is built from 14 residues. The V end was cut by 3 bases, the J end by 1 base, with 7 bases between. The germline CDR1 and CDR2 sequences are SGDLS and YYNGEE.

V gene TRBV6-5 combines with J gene TRBJ2-1, with 9 bases lining up with TRBD2. The CDR3 is made up of 14 amino acids. Trimming cost V 8 bases and J 7 bases; bases outside gene matches: 9. Germline V gene sequence: CDR1 MNHEY, CDR2 SVGAGI. The CDR3 nucleotides read TGTGCCAGCTCAAGGGACACTAGCGGGAATGAGCAGTTCTTC. Translation gives CASSRDTSGNEQFF.

The chain is built from TRBV7-2 and TRBJ1-5; possible D gene TRBD1, 5 bases. In germline, CDR1 is SGHTA, CDR2 FQGNSA. There are 13 residues in the CDR3. Trimming took 5 bases from V and 5 from J, leaving 10 bases between them. The CDR3, as DNA: TGTGCCAGCAGCCCCCGGGGGGATCAGCCCCAGCATTTT. Amino acid sequence: CASSPRGDQPQHF.

The genes are TRBV2 and TRBJ1-2; D ambiguous. The CDR3 extends over 12 amino acids. CDR1 is SNHLY, CDR2 FYNNEI, per germline. The V gene lost 5 bases and the J gene lost 3 bases, with 7 bases spanning the gap. The CDR3 region has the DNA TGTGCCAGCAGTATTGGGGACTATGGCTACACCTTC. Its translation is CASSIGDYGYTF. Full variable domain (remainder filled in from reference TRBV2 and TRBJ1-2): EPEVTQTPSHQVTQMGQEVILRCVPISNHLYFYWYRQILGQKVEFLVSFYNNEISEKSEIFDDQFSVERPDGSNFTLKIRSTKLEDSAMYFCASSIGDYGYTFGSGTRLTVV.

The chain links TRBV10-3 to TRBJ2-2, with TRBD1 as a possible D gene (6 bases). This CDR3 has 15 amino acids. Germline V gene sequence: CDR1 ENHRY, CDR2 SYGVKD. With 6 bases removed from V and 2 bases from J, the gap between germline ends came to 13 bases. The CDR3 DNA sequence: TGTGCCATCAGCTATACAGGGTCCAACACCGGGGAGCTGTTTTTT. This codes for CAISYTGSNTGELFF.

V is TRBV18 and J is TRBJ2-1; no reliable D call. Trimming took 5 bases from V and 2 from J, leaving 7 bases between them. The length of the CDR3 is 13 residues. Germline V gene data show CDR1 as KGHSH and CDR2 as LQKENI. The CDR3 sequence: CASSETTYNEQFF. CDR3 in DNA: TGTGCCAGCTCAGAGACAACCTACAATGAGCAGTTCTTC.

CDR3 bases: TGTGCCAGCACAGCACAGGGGCTTGAGTCCTACAATGAGCAGTTCTTC. This gives the protein CASTAQGLESYNEQFF. The chain links TRBV28 to TRBJ2-1, with 7 bases lining up with TRBD1. This CDR3 has 16 amino acids. Trimming at V came to 7 bases and at J to 1 base, leaving 10 bases not matched to a gene. Germline-derived CDR1 and CDR2 are MDHEN and SYDVKM.

The gene calls are TRBV2 and TRBJ1-2, with 9 positions matching TRBD1. Trimming at V came to 6 bases and at J to 7 bases, leaving 3 bases not matched to a gene. The CDR3 is 12 amino acids. Germline V CDR1 and CDR2: SNHLY, FYNNEI. CDR3 nucleotide sequence: TGTGCCAGCAGGGGGACAGGGAGTGGCTACACCTTC. It encodes CASRGTGSGYTF.

This sequence joins TRBV2 and TRBJ2-5, with 7 bases that match TRBD1. J gave up 2 bases and V 5 bases, and 2 bases lay outside the gene matches. The length of the CDR3 is 13 residues. Germline-derived CDR1 and CDR2 are SNHLY and FYNNEI. The CDR3 DNA reads TGTGCCAGCAGTAGGGACAGTCAAGAGACCCAGTACTTC. Its protein product is CASSRDSQETQYF.

In its sample, this clone was seen once. This sample also contains other DNA sequences that code for the same CDR3. The rearrangement joins TRBV5-1 to TRBJ2-1; the D gene is possibly TRBD2 (5 bases). Per germline, CDR1 SGHRS and CDR2 YFSETQ. V was trimmed by 0 bases and J by 6 bases, leaving 7 bases between them. This CDR3 contains 13 residues. CDR3 residues: CASSLVGGNEQFF. The CDR3 DNA sequence: TGCGCCAGCAGCTTGGTCGGAGGCAATGAGCAGTTCTTC.

The J gene is TRBJ1-1, the V gene TRBV7-9; the match to TRBD1 covers 7 bases. V was clipped by 7 bases and J by 5 bases; unmatched bases: 13. In germline, CDR1 is SEHNR, CDR2 FQNEAQ (reference sequence). There are 15 residues in the CDR3. CDR3 coding DNA: TGTGCCAGCACCGACCCCCGACAGGGTGGTACTGAAGCTTTCTTT. As protein: CASTDPRQGGTEAFF.

This chain links TRBV5-1 with TRBJ2-3; 10 nucleotides match TRBD2. The ends lost 3 bases at V and 4 bases at J; junction bases unmatched: 14. Germline V gives CDR1 SGHRS, CDR2 YFSETQ. This CDR3 is built from 18 residues. The CDR3 region is CASSSKAGGPVLSDTQYF. Here the CDR3 DNA reads TGCGCCAGCAGCTCGAAAGCGGGAGGGCCGGTATTATCAGATACGCAGTATTTT.

The rearrangement uses TRBV6-1 and TRBJ2-1; TRBD2 agrees at 7 bases. Germline CDR1 is MNHNS and CDR2 is SASEGT. CDR3 size: 15 residues. Unmatched junction bases numbered 8, after V lost 1 base and J lost 8 bases. CDR3 protein: CASSEGLAGVYEQFF. The CDR3 region has the DNA TGTGCCAGCAGTGAAGGACTAGCAGGAGTCTATGAGCAGTTCTTC.

The chain joins TRBV4-1 to TRBJ2-7, with 9 bases fitting TRBD1. The J segment lost 6 bases and the V segment lost 3 bases, leaving 9 bases of the junction unmatched. CDR1 and CDR2 from the germline V gene are MGHRA and YSYEKL. The CDR3 runs 15 residues. The CDR3 DNA follows: TGCGCCAGCAGCCAGTCGGACAGGGGTATTACCGAGCAGTACTTC. The encoded protein is CASSQSDRGITEQYF.

V and J are TRBV10-3 and TRBJ2-7; TRBD1 might be the D (7 bases). V was trimmed by 0 bases and J by 4 bases, leaving 19 bases between them. Germline CDR1 ENHRY, CDR2 SYGVKD. This CDR3 comprises 17 residues. CDR3 region: CAISESLTGDRSYEQYF. CDR3 bases: TGTGCCATCAGTGAGTCCTTAACGGGGGACAGAAGTTACGAGCAGTACTTC.

The chain is built from TRBV7-3 and TRBJ2-1; D is unclear. The CDR3 contains 16 residues. The V and J ends lost 1 base and 9 bases respectively, with 19 bases between them. Germline CDR1 is SGHTA and CDR2 is FQGTGA. The CDR3 reads CASSLNRAARDGEQFF. DNA for the CDR3: TGTGCCAGCAGCTTAAATCGGGCGGCTAGAGACGGTGAGCAGTTCTTC.

This chain joins TRBV5-1 and TRBJ2-1, with D possibly TRBD2 on 6 matching bases. The V end was cut by 4 bases, the J end by 0 bases, with 14 bases between. Germline CDR1 reads SGHRS; CDR2 reads YFSETQ. CDR3 length equals 16 residues. The CDR3 region has the DNA TGCGCCAGCAGCCCAGGAACCGGGAGCTCCTACAATGAGCAGTTCTTC. Translation gives CASSPGTGSSYNEQFF.

V gene TRBV5-1 combines with J gene TRBJ1-2; the match to TRBD1 covers 8 bases. V was clipped by 4 bases and J by 4 bases; unmatched bases: 6. This CDR3 comprises 14 residues. Germline V gene sequence: CDR1 SGHRS, CDR2 YFSETQ. The CDR3 sequence is CASSEDRVTYGYTF. CDR3 bases: TGCGCCAGCAGCGAGGACAGGGTAACCTATGGCTACACCTTC.

This clone was recorded once. The chain employs TRBV18 and TRBJ2-7; weak D call: TRBD2 (5 bases). Trimming took 6 bases from V and 3 from J, leaving 9 bases between them. Per germline, CDR1 KGHSH and CDR2 LQKENI. The CDR3 runs to 12 residues. The CDR3 nucleotides read TGTGCCAGCTCCGGGGAGAACTACGAGCAGTACTTC. Amino acid sequence: CASSGENYEQYF.

V is TRBV27 and J is TRBJ2-7; TRBD1 aligns across 7 bases. V shed 6 bases, J shed 5 bases, and the junction held 10 bases outside the gene matches. This CDR3 has 14 amino acids. Germline assignment: CDR1 MNHEY and CDR2 SMNVEV (reference sequence). The chain's CDR3 is CASRTRDSGNEQYF. In nucleotides, the CDR3 is TGTGCCAGCAGAACCCGGGACAGTGGAAACGAGCAGTACTTC.

In regard to this clone: The sample carries other DNA sequences with the same CDR3. The chain is built from TRBV11-1 and TRBJ2-5, with 8 positions matching TRBD2. Looked up from germline, CDR1 is SGHAT and CDR2 is FQDESV (reference sequence). With V trimmed by 1 base and J by 5 bases, 0 bases remained unmatched. CDR3 length: 13 amino acids. The CDR3 sequence: CASSLGLAETQYF. CDR3 DNA sequence: TGTGCCAGCAGCTTAGGACTAGCGGAGACCCAGTACTTC. Drawing the rest from reference TRBV11-1 and TRBJ2-5, the complete variable domain is EAEVAQSPRYKITEKSQAVAFWCDPISGHATLYWYRQILGQGPELLVQFQDESVVDDSQLPKDRFSAERLKGVDSTLKIQPAELGDSAMYLCASSLGLAETQYFGPGTRLLVL.

This chain links TRBV19 with TRBJ2-6; no firm D call. V gave up 6 bases and J gave up 1 base, with 4 bases separating them. Looked up from germline, CDR1 is LNHDA and CDR2 is SQIVND (reference sequence). The CDR3 has 13 amino acids. CDR3 loop: CASSKSGANVLTF. Written as DNA, the CDR3 is TGTGCCAGTAGCAAATCTGGGGCCAACGTCCTGACTTTC.